The sequence of this T cell receptor beta chain was determined in a study of response to subunit inactivated influenza vaccine. Notes on the study in general: Researchers suggested that each seasonal influenza vaccination recruits few new T cells.

In the case of this clonotype: Its target is not known.

This CDR3 is 16 amino acids long. CDR1 and CDR2 from the germline V gene are MNHEY and SVGEGT. V shed 5 bases, J shed 3 bases, and the junction held 11 bases outside the gene matches. TCRdb reprocessed the RT-PCR reads with MiXCR, giving one entry per CDR3 protein. The table has around 750,000 distinct CDR3 sequences, about 20% seen once. The sequence was collected from a man in his fifties who received an inactivated influenza vaccine. This chain joins TRBV6-2 or TRBV6-3 and TRBJ2-5, with 8 bases lining up with TRBD1. This sample comprised PBMCs from blood, obtained 4 to 6 days after vaccination. The CDR3 is CASSRQTGEYEETQYF. In DNA form, the CDR3 reads TGTGCCAGCAGTAGACAGACAGGGGAATACGAAGAGACCCAGTACTTC.